This T cell receptor (beta chain) derives from a study of CXCR3-negative and CXCR3-positive naive CD8 T cells (dated by TCRdb to about 2019). Study-wide context: In total, some 140 million TRB reads were obtained, or roughly 1.5 +/- 0.3 million reads per library. The diversity and physicochemical repertoire analyses included some 11 donors pooled from two independent experiments. Naive subsets from 5 or 6 donors and memory cells from 3 donors were included in the TRBV-TRBJ cluster analysis.

Each CD8+ T cell subset was flow-sorted in triplicate, with 300,000 or so cells per subset placed directly into RLT lysis buffer. To keep memory contaminants out, a stringent definition of naive CD8+ T cells was applied: CD45RO-CCR7+CD27+CD95-. Peripheral blood mononuclear cells were isolated from buffy coats by standard density gradient centrifugation. A FACSAria III was used to flow-sort naive CD8+ T cells into CXCR3-negative and CXCR3-positive populations. An RNeasy Mini Kit was used to extract total RNA from the sorted cells. Sequencing was carried out with a NextSeq 550. The Human TCR Profiling Kit (MiLaboratory) was used to prepare UMI-labeled 5' RACE TRB cDNA libraries. The full amount of extracted RNA was used for cDNA synthesis, and the full amount of resulting cDNA was used for PCR amplification. Libraries were prepared in parallel using an identical number of PCR cycles. In the paper's pipeline: MIGEC and MiXCR extracted about 53,000 +/- 10,000 unique UMI-labeled TRB cDNA molecules per library, requiring at least two reads per UMI. Each library averaged around 40,000 +/- 10,000 functional in-frame TRB CDR3 nucleotide clonotypes without stop codons. Diversity metrics, including normalized Shannon-Wiener and Chao1, were computed in VDJtools after downsampling to 5000 UMI-labeled TRB molecules per sample. VDJtools computed clonotype-size-weighted physicochemical properties of the central five CDR3 residues: interaction energy, strength, volume and Kidera factor 4. The reads underwent TCRdb reprocessing, giving one record for each CDR3 protein sequence and no DNA. The V and J calls, along with clone size, are taken from TCRdb and not from the paper's own processing. The sample table records around 140,000 distinct CDR3 sequences. Of the sample, 0.45% to 0.55% is held by the ten largest clones.

CDR3 length: 14 amino acids, cysteine to phenylalanine. There is no recorded DNA. Taken from the germline V gene, the CDR1 and CDR2 loops are LGHNA and YSLEER. Of note for this clonotype: Its specific antigen is unknown.

Study-wide conclusions, independent of this receptor: Repertoire diversity was comparably high in both naive subsets but much lower in memory CD8+ T cells. CXCR3 expression partially decreased after cryopreservation, so most assays used freshly isolated PBMCs. Surface CD5, linked to self-reactivity in mice, was comparable between naive subsets; TCR interaction strength was therefore also inferred from TRB CDR3 physicochemical properties. Compared with CXCR3-negative naive cells, CXCR3-positive naive cells had TRB CDR3s with higher hydrophobicity (lower Kidera factor 4), lower energy, and higher strength and volume indices. Naive CXCR3-negative and CXCR3-positive cells from the same donor showed similar TRBV-TRBJ usage, whereas memory cells showed distinct patterns.

The rearranged chain carries TRBV4-3 and TRBJ2-1. This sequence was found in a human donor in good health. Some clones in this sample may be carry-over from other donors' samples. The material sequenced was naive CXCR3- CD8+ T cells from blood. The sample's cell subset or site label, in plain terms: CD45RO-CCR7+CD27+CD95- naive CD8+ T cells lacking CXCR3 (TNR3-). The encoded CDR3 is CASSQDAQYNEQFF.